These T cell receptor beta chains were read from a single sample in a study of cytomegalovirus exposure and HLA in healthy donors. Repertoires were generated with immunoSEQ multiplex PCR, while TCRdb's copy carries only in-frame clones and drops some. The sample holds about 200,000 clones, roughly 85% seen once. Sequenced material: PBMCs. The receptors here all came from a woman between 45 and 60 years old in good health and CMV-seronegative. CDR3s include the opening cysteine and the closing phenylalanine or tryptophan. Fields, in order: V gene, J gene, clone size, D gene, CDR3 protein, CDR3 DNA. The D gene is left open where the match is weak. Clone size is shown for a subset of rows, as once, few, many or a class of expanded clone.

v_call: TRBV5-1; j_call: TRBJ1-2; clone_size: -; d_call: TRBD1; cdr3_aa: CASSYATGGAEGYTF; cdr3_nt: TGCGCCAGCAGTTACGCCACAGGGGGCGCAGAGGGCTACACCTTC
v_call: TRBV18; j_call: TRBJ1-2; clone_size: -; d_call: TRBD1; cdr3_aa: CASSPSRDRGRRHAGYTF; cdr3_nt: TGTGCCAGCTCACCATCCCGGGACAGGGGGCGAAGACATGCTGGCTACACCTTC
v_call: TRBV6-5; j_call: TRBJ1-5; clone_size: once; d_call: -; cdr3_aa: CASRGGGNQPQHF; cdr3_nt: TGTGCCTCAAGAGGGGGGGGGAATCAGCCCCAGCATTTT
v_call: TRBV7-9; j_call: TRBJ2-7; clone_size: -; d_call: TRBD1; cdr3_aa: CASSFSGGPPYEQYF; cdr3_nt: TGTGCCAGCAGCTTCTCAGGGGGCCCCCCCTACGAGCAGTACTTC
v_call: TRBV4-3; j_call: TRBJ2-5; clone_size: -; d_call: TRBD2; cdr3_aa: CASSQDKGLARETQYF; cdr3_nt: TGCGCCAGCAGCCAAGATAAGGGACTAGCCCGGGAGACCCAGTACTTC
v_call: TRBV27; j_call: TRBJ1-2; clone_size: -; d_call: TRBD1; cdr3_aa: CASRKQGAGKGYTF; cdr3_nt: TGTGCCAGCAGGAAACAGGGGGCGGGAAAAGGCTACACCTTC
v_call: TRBV27; j_call: TRBJ2-1; clone_size: -; d_call: TRBD1; cdr3_aa: CASSFGQGYNEQFF; cdr3_nt: TGTGCCAGCAGTTTTGGACAGGGGTACAATGAGCAGTTCTTC
v_call: TRBV18; j_call: TRBJ1-4; clone_size: -; d_call: -; cdr3_aa: CASSPPVERHEKLFF; cdr3_nt: TGTGCCAGCTCACCACCGGTCGAGAGGCATGAAAAACTGTTTTTT
v_call: TRBV7-9; j_call: TRBJ2-7; clone_size: -; d_call: -; cdr3_aa: CASSQVRGWAEQYF; cdr3_nt: TGTGCCAGCAGCCAGGTCCGTGGATGGGCCGAGCAGTACTTC
v_call: TRBV21-1; j_call: TRBJ1-5; clone_size: -; d_call: -; cdr3_aa: CASSKIRQGNGYSNQPQHF; cdr3_nt: TGTGCCAGCAGCAAAATAAGGCAGGGGAATGGGTATAGCAATCAGCCCCAGCATTTT
v_call: TRBV18; j_call: TRBJ2-5; clone_size: -; d_call: -; cdr3_aa: CASSPLGGETQYF; cdr3_nt: TGTGCCAGCTCACCCCTTGGGGGGGAGACCCAGTACTTC
v_call: TRBV29-1; j_call: TRBJ2-5; clone_size: -; d_call: TRBD2; cdr3_aa: CSDRLAGNQETQYF; cdr3_nt: TGCAGCGACCGACTAGCGGGCAACCAAGAGACCCAGTACTTC
v_call: TRBV18; j_call: TRBJ2-3; clone_size: -; d_call: TRBD2; cdr3_aa: CASSRPTSGAFSTDTQYF; cdr3_nt: TGTGCCAGCTCCCGCCCGACTAGCGGGGCCTTTAGCACAGATACGCAGTATTTT
v_call: TRBV28; j_call: TRBJ1-4; clone_size: -; d_call: -; cdr3_aa: CASSLGQINEKLFF; cdr3_nt: TGTGCCAGCAGTTTAGGGCAGATTAATGAAAAACTGTTTTTT
v_call: TRBV15; j_call: TRBJ2-1; clone_size: -; d_call: -; cdr3_aa: CATSRASYNEQFF; cdr3_nt: TGTGCCACCAGCAGAGCTTCCTACAATGAGCAGTTCTTC
v_call: TRBV6-5; j_call: TRBJ1-2; clone_size: -; d_call: -; cdr3_aa: CASSYSDSGYYGYTF; cdr3_nt: TGTGCCAGCAGTTACTCGGACAGCGGTTACTATGGCTACACCTTC
v_call: TRBV6-5; j_call: TRBJ1-1; clone_size: -; d_call: TRBD1; cdr3_aa: CASSSGGNTEAFF; cdr3_nt: TGTGCCAGCAGTTCAGGGGGGAACACTGAAGCTTTCTTT
v_call: TRBV28; j_call: TRBJ2-2; clone_size: -; d_call: TRBD2; cdr3_aa: CASSLGTSGRATGELFF; cdr3_nt: TGTGCCAGCAGTTTAGGGACTAGCGGGAGGGCTACCGGGGAGCTGTTTTTT
v_call: TRBV6-5; j_call: TRBJ2-3; clone_size: -; d_call: -; cdr3_aa: CASSYTQAVRDTQYF; cdr3_nt: TGTGCCAGCAGTTACACCCAAGCGGTCAGGGATACGCAGTATTTT
v_call: TRBV4-1; j_call: TRBJ2-2; clone_size: -; d_call: -; cdr3_aa: CASSLGTRNTGELFF; cdr3_nt: TGCGCCAGCAGCCTCGGGACAAGGAACACCGGGGAGCTGTTTTTT
v_call: TRBV2; j_call: TRBJ2-4; clone_size: -; d_call: -; cdr3_aa: CASMWESKNIQYF; cdr3_nt: TGTGCCAGCATGTGGGAGTCCAAAAACATTCAGTACTTC
v_call: TRBV7-2; j_call: TRBJ2-7; clone_size: -; d_call: TRBD2; cdr3_aa: CASSLRPSGRYEQYF; cdr3_nt: TGTGCCAGCAGCCTAAGGCCTAGCGGTAGGTACGAGCAGTACTTC
v_call: TRBV2; j_call: TRBJ2-5; clone_size: -; d_call: -; cdr3_aa: CASSISADQETQYF; cdr3_nt: TGTGCCAGCAGTATCTCAGCGGACCAAGAGACCCAGTACTTC
v_call: TRBV4-1; j_call: TRBJ2-1; clone_size: -; d_call: TRBD2; cdr3_aa: CASSQEASGSSYNEQFF; cdr3_nt: TGCGCCAGCAGCCAAGAGGCTAGCGGGTCCTCCTACAATGAGCAGTTCTTC
v_call: TRBV5-1; j_call: TRBJ2-7; clone_size: -; d_call: TRBD2; cdr3_aa: CASSFSGNSYEQYF; cdr3_nt: TGCGCCAGCAGTTTTAGCGGGAACTCCTACGAGCAGTACTTC
v_call: TRBV19; j_call: TRBJ2-3; clone_size: -; d_call: -; cdr3_aa: CASSRDWSKDTQYF; cdr3_nt: TGTGCCAGTAGTAGGGACTGGTCCAAGGATACGCAGTATTTT
v_call: TRBV9; j_call: TRBJ2-5; clone_size: -; d_call: TRBD2; cdr3_aa: CASSAGTSGSEEQYF; cdr3_nt: TGTGCCAGCAGCGCCGGGACTAGCGGGAGTGAAGAGCAGTACTTC
v_call: TRBV6-6; j_call: TRBJ2-1; clone_size: -; d_call: TRBD2; cdr3_aa: CASSLAGASNEQFF; cdr3_nt: TGTGCCAGCAGCCTAGCGGGAGCGAGCAATGAGCAGTTCTTC
v_call: TRBV6-1; j_call: TRBJ2-7; clone_size: once; d_call: TRBD1; cdr3_aa: CASSWGQGYEQYF; cdr3_nt: TGTGCCAGCAGCTGGGGACAGGGCTACGAGCAGTACTTC
v_call: TRBV19; j_call: TRBJ2-4; clone_size: -; d_call: TRBD1; cdr3_aa: CASSITGGANIQYF; cdr3_nt: TGTGCCAGTAGTATTACAGGGGGTGCAAACATTCAGTACTTC
v_call: TRBV19; j_call: TRBJ1-2; clone_size: -; d_call: -; cdr3_aa: CASSTRTAGYTF; cdr3_nt: TGCGCCAGTAGTACTCGGACAGCTGGCTACACCTTC
v_call: TRBV14; j_call: TRBJ2-2; clone_size: -; d_call: -; cdr3_aa: CASSQEGRIAGELFF; cdr3_nt: TGTGCCAGCAGCCAGGAGGGGAGGATTGCCGGGGAGCTGTTTTTT
v_call: TRBV28; j_call: TRBJ2-7; clone_size: -; d_call: TRBD2; cdr3_aa: CASSSPGGGQYEQYF; cdr3_nt: TGTGCCAGCAGTTCGCCCGGGGGAGGGCAATACGAGCAGTACTTC
v_call: TRBV28; j_call: TRBJ1-1; clone_size: -; d_call: -; cdr3_aa: CASSSPSTGLNTEAFF; cdr3_nt: TGTGCCAGCAGTTCTCCCTCCACAGGTTTGAACACTGAAGCTTTCTTT
v_call: TRBV19; j_call: TRBJ2-1; clone_size: -; d_call: -; cdr3_aa: CASSTQGFLGEFF; cdr3_nt: TGTGCCAGTAGTACCCAAGGATTCCTCGGGGAGTTCTTC
v_call: TRBV4-1; j_call: TRBJ1-2; clone_size: -; d_call: TRBD1; cdr3_aa: CASSQVYRDRAGYTF; cdr3_nt: TGCGCCAGCAGCCAAGTTTACCGGGACAGGGCTGGCTACACCTTC
v_call: TRBV2; j_call: TRBJ1-2; clone_size: -; d_call: -; cdr3_aa: CASMRENYGYTF; cdr3_nt: TGTGCCAGCATGAGGGAAAACTATGGCTACACCTTC
v_call: TRBV27; j_call: TRBJ2-1; clone_size: -; d_call: -; cdr3_aa: CASSPTLVGEQFF; cdr3_nt: TGTGCCAGCAGTCCCACCCTAGTTGGTGAGCAGTTCTTC
v_call: TRBV30; j_call: TRBJ2-2; clone_size: once; d_call: -; cdr3_aa: CAWERGTTNTGELFF; cdr3_nt: TGTGCCTGGGAAAGGGGGACTACGAACACCGGGGAGCTGTTTTTT
v_call: TRBV25-1; j_call: TRBJ2-7; clone_size: -; d_call: TRBD1; cdr3_aa: CASIPGQGYEQYF; cdr3_nt: TGTGCCAGCATCCCGGGACAGGGTTACGAGCAGTACTTC
v_call: TRBV5-1; j_call: TRBJ2-3; clone_size: -; d_call: TRBD2; cdr3_aa: CASSLGAIAGGRTDTQYF; cdr3_nt: TGCGCCAGCAGCTTGGGTGCCATAGCGGGAGGTAGGACAGATACGCAGTATTTT
v_call: TRBV7-2; j_call: TRBJ2-2; clone_size: -; d_call: -; cdr3_aa: CASSASAGIDTGELFF; cdr3_nt: TGTGCCAGCAGCGCCAGCGCAGGGATTGACACCGGGGAGCTGTTTTTT
v_call: TRBV2; j_call: TRBJ2-3; clone_size: -; d_call: TRBD2; cdr3_aa: CASRPSGYTDTQYF; cdr3_nt: TGTGCCAGCCGTCCTAGCGGCTACACAGATACGCAGTATTTT
v_call: TRBV27; j_call: TRBJ1-2; clone_size: -; d_call: TRBD1; cdr3_aa: CASSLSTLPTGGTSYTF; cdr3_nt: TGTGCCAGCAGTTTATCGACATTGCCGACAGGGGGCACGTCGTACACCTTC
v_call: TRBV18; j_call: TRBJ1-1; clone_size: -; d_call: TRBD1; cdr3_aa: CASSLVAGGNRMNTEAFF; cdr3_nt: TGTGCCAGCTCCCTTGTGGCAGGGGGCAATCGAATGAACACTGAAGCTTTCTTT
v_call: TRBV5-1; j_call: TRBJ1-1; clone_size: few; d_call: TRBD1; cdr3_aa: CASSLLQGAHPEAFF; cdr3_nt: TGCGCCAGCAGCCTCCTACAGGGGGCGCATCCCGAAGCTTTCTTT
v_call: TRBV19; j_call: TRBJ2-7; clone_size: few; d_call: TRBD2; cdr3_aa: CASSSSTSGYYEQYF; cdr3_nt: TGTGCCAGTAGCTCCTCGACTAGCGGTTACTACGAGCAGTACTTC
v_call: TRBV6-1; j_call: TRBJ1-2; clone_size: once; d_call: -; cdr3_aa: CASSDRDNDYGYTF; cdr3_nt: TGTGCCAGCAGTGACAGGGATAATGACTATGGCTACACCTTC